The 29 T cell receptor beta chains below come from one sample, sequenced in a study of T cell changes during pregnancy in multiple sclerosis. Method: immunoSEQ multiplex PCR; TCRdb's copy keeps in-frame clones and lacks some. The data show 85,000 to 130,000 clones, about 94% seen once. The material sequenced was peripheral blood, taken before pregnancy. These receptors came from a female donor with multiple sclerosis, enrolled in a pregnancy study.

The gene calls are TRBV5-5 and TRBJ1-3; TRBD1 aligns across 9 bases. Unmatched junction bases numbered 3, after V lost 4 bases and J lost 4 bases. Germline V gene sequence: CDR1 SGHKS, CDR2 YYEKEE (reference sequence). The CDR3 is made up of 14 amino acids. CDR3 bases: TGTGCCAGCAGCGTGGGGACAGGGGGAAACACCATATATTTT. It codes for CASSVGTGGNTIYF.

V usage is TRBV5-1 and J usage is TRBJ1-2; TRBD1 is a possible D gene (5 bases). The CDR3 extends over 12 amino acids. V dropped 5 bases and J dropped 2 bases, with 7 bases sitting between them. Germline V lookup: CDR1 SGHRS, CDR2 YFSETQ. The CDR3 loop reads CASREGNYGYTF. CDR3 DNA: TGCGCCAGCAGGGAGGGGAACTATGGCTACACCTTC.

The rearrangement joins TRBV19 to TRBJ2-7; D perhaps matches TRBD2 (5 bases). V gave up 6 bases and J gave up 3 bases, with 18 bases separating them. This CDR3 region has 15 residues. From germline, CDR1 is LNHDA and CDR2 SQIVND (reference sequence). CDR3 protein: CASRPADGLNYEQYF. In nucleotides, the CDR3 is TGTGCCAGTAGGCCAGCGGATGGACTTAACTACGAGCAGTACTTC.

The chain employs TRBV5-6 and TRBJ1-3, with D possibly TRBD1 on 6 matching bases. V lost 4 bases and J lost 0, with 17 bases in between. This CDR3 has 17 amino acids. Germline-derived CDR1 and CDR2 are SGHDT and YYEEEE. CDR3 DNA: TGTGCCAGCAGCCGAGGAGGTAGGGGGAGCTCTGGAAACACCATATATTTT. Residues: CASSRGGRGSSGNTIYF.

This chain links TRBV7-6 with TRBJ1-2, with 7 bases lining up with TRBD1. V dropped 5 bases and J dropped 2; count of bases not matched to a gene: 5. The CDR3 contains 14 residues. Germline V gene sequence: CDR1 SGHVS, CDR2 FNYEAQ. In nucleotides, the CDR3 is TGTGCCAGCAGCCTACGACAGGGAAACTATGGCTACACCTTC. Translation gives CASSLRQGNYGYTF.

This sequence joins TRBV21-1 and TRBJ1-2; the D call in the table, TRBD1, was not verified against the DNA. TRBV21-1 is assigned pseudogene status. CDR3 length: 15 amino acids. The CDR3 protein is CASSIPGQGPYGYTF. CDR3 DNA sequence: TGTGCCAGCAGCATCCCGGGACAGGGGCCCTATGGCTACACCTTC.

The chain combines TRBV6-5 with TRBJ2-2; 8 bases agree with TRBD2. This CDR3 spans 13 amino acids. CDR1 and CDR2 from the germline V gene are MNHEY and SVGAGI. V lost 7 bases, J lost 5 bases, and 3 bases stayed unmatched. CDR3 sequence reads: CASKRGHTGELFF. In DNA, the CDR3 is TGTGCCAGCAAGCGGGGGCATACCGGGGAGCTGTTTTTT.

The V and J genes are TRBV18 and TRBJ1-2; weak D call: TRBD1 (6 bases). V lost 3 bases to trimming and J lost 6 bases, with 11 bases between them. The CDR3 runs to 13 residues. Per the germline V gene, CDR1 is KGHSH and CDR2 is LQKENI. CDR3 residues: CASSPTGYDGYTF. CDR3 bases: TGTGCCAGCTCACCGACAGGATACGATGGCTACACCTTC. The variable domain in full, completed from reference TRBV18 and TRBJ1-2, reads NAGVMQNPRHLVRRRGQEARLRCSPMKGHSHVYWYRQLPEEGLKFMVYLQKENIIDESGMPKERFSAEFPKEGPSILRIQQVVRGDSAAYFCASSPTGYDGYTFGSGTRLTVV.

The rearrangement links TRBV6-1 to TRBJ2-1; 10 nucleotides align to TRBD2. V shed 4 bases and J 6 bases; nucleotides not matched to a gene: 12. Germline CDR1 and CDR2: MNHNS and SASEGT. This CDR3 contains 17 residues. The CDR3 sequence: CASSVTSGSVVFNEQFF. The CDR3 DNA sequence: TGTGCCAGCAGTGTGACTAGCGGGTCGGTCGTTTTCAATGAGCAGTTCTTC.

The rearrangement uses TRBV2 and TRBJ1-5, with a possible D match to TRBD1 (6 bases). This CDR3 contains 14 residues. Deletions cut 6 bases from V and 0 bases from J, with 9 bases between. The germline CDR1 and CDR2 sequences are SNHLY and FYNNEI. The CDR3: CASSRGYSNQPQHF. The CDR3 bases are TGTGCCAGCAGCAGGGGATATAGCAATCAGCCCCAGCATTTT.

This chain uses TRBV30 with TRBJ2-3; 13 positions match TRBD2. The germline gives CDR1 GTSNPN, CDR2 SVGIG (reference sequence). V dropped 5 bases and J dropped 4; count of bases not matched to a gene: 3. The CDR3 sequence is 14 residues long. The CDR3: CAWGTSGMSDTQYF. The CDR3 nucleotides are TGTGCCTGGGGGACTAGCGGGATGTCAGATACGCAGTATTTT. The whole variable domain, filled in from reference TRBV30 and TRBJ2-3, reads SQTIHQWPATLVQPVGSPLSLECTVEGTSNPNLYWYRQAAGRGLQLLFYSVGIGQISSEVPQNLSASRPQDRQFILSSKKLLLSDSGFYLCAWGTSGMSDTQYFGPGTRLTVL.

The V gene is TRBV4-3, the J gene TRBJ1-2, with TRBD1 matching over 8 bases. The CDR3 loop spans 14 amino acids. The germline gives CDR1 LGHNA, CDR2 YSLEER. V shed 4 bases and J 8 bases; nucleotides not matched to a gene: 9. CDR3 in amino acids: CASSRYGQGRGYTF. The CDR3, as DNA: TGCGCCAGCAGCCGTTACGGACAGGGCCGGGGCTACACCTTC.

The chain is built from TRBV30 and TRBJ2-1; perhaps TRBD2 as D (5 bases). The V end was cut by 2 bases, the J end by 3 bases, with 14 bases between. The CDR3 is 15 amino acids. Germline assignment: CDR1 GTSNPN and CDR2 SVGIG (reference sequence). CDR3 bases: TGTGCCTGGAGTTATGGGAGAACCCTCTACAATGAGCAGTTCTTC. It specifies CAWSYGRTLYNEQFF.

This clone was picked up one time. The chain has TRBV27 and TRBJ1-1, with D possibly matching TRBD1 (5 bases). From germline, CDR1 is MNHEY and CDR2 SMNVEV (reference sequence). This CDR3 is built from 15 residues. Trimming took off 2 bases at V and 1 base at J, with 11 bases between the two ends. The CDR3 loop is CASSLLGAGNTEAFF. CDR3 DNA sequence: TGTGCCAGCAGTTTACTAGGGGCCGGGAACACTGAAGCTTTCTTT.

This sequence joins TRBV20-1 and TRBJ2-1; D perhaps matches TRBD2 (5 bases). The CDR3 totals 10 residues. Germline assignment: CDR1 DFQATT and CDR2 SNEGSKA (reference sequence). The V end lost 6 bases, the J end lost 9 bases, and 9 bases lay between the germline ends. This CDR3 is CSAQLVEQFF. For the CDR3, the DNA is TGCAGTGCGCAACTAGTTGAGCAGTTCTTC.

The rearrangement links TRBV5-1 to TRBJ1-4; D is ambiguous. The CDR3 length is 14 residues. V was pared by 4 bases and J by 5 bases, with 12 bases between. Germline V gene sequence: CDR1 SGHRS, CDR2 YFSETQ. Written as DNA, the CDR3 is TGCGCCAGCAGCCTCGACGGGAAGAATGAAAAACTGTTTTTT. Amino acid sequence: CASSLDGKNEKLFF.

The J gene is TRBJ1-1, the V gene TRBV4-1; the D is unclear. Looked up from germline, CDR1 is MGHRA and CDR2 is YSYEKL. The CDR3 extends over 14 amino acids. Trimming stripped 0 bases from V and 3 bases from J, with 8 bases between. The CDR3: CASSQDTRYTEAFF. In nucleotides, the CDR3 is TGCGCCAGCAGCCAAGATACCAGGTACACTGAAGCTTTCTTT.

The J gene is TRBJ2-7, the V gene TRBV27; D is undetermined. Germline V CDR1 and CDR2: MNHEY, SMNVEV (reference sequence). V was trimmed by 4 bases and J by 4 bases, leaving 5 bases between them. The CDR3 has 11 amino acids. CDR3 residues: CASSYLYEQYF. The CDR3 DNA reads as TGTGCCAGCAGTTATCTTTACGAGCAGTACTTC.

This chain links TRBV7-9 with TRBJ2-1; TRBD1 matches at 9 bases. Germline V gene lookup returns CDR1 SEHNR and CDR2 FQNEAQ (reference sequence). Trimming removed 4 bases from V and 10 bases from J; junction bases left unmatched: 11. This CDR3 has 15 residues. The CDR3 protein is CASSSGRDRDREQFF. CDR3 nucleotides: TGTGCCAGCAGCTCAGGCCGGGACAGGGATAGGGAGCAGTTCTTC. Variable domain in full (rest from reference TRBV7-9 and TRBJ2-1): DTGVSQNPRHKITKRGQNVTFRCDPISEHNRLYWYRQTLGQGPEFLTYFQNEAQLEKSRLLSDRFSAERPKGSFSTLEIQRTEQGDSAMYLCASSSGRDRDREQFFGPGTRLTVL.

As DNA, the CDR3 is TGTGCCAGCACCCTCGGGAATACGCAGTATTTT. Its protein is CASTLGNTQYF. The chain couples TRBV7-2 to TRBJ2-3, with a tentative D call TRBD2 (5 bases). Germline assignment: CDR1 SGHTA and CDR2 FQGNSA. The CDR3 spans 11 residues. V was trimmed by 7 bases and J by 7 bases, leaving 9 bases between them.

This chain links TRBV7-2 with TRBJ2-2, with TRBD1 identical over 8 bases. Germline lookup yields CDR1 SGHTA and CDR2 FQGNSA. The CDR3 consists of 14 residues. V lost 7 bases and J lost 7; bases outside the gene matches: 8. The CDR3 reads CASTLNRGNGELFF. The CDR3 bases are TGTGCCAGCACCCTAAACAGGGGGAACGGGGAGCTGTTTTTT.

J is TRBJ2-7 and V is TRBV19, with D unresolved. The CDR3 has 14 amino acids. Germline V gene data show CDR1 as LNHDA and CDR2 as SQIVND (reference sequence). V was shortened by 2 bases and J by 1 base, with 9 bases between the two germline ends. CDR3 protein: CASSISWPSYEQYF. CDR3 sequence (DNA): TGTGCCAGTAGTATATCTTGGCCTTCCTACGAGCAGTACTTC.

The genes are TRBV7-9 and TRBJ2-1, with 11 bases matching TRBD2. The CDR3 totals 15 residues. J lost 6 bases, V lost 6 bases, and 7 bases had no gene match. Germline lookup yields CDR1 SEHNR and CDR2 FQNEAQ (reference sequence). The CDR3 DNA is TGTGCCAGCAGGACGGGACTAGCGGAAATCAATGAGCAGTTCTTC. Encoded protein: CASRTGLAEINEQFF. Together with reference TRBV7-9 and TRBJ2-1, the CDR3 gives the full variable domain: DTGVSQNPRHKITKRGQNVTFRCDPISEHNRLYWYRQTLGQGPEFLTYFQNEAQLEKSRLLSDRFSAERPKGSFSTLEIQRTEQGDSAMYLCASRTGLAEINEQFFGPGTRLTVL.

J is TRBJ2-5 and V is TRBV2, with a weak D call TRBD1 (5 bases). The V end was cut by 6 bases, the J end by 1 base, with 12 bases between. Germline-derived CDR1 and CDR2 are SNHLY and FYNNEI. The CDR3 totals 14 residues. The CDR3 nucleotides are TGTGCCAGCAGACTGGACATACTCCAAGAGACCCAGTACTTC. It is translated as CASRLDILQETQYF.

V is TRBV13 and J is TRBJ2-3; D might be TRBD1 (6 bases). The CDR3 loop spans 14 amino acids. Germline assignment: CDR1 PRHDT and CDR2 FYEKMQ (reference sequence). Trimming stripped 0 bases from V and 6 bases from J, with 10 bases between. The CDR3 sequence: CASSLGTGPDTQYF. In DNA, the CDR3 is TGTGCCAGCAGCTTAGGGACAGGCCCCGATACGCAGTATTTT.

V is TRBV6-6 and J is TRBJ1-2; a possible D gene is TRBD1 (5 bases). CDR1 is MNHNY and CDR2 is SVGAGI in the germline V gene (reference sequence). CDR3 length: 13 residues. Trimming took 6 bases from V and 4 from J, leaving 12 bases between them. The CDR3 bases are TGTGCCAGCAGCCGGTGGGGGGGCTATGGCTACACCTTC. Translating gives CASSRWGGYGYTF.

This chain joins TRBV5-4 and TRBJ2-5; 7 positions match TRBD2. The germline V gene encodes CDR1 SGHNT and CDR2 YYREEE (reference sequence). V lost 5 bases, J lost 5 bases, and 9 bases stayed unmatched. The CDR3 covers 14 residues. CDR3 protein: CASSPLASPETQYF. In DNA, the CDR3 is TGTGCCAGCAGTCCACTAGCGTCCCCCGAGACCCAGTACTTC.

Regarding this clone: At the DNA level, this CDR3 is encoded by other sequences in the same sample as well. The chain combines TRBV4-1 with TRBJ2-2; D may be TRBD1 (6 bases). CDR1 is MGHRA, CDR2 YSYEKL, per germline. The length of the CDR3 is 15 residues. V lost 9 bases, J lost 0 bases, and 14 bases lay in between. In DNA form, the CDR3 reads TGCGCCAGTCTACCAACAGGGACGAACACCGGGGAGCTGTTTTTT. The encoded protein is CASLPTGTNTGELFF.

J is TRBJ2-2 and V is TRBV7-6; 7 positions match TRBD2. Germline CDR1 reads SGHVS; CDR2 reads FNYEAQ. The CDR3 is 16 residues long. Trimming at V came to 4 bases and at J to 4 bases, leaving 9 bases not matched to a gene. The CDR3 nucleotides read TGTGCCAGCAGCTCGTCGGGAGGTTCGGGCACCGGGGAGCTGTTTTTT. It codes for CASSSSGGSGTGELFF.